The 12 T cell receptor beta chains below come from one sample, sequenced in a study of T cells after yellow fever vaccination. TCRdb re-derived calls from the 5' RACE reads in MiXCR, one entry per CDR3 protein. The sample lists around 530,000 distinct CDR3 sequences, roughly a sixth occurring once. The sample here was PBMCs, taken about 5 days after the first yellow fever vaccination. The receptors stem from a man aged 18 to 29 who received the YFV17D yellow fever vaccine.

This clonotype has only a few counts. V gene TRBV12-3 or TRBV12-4 combines with J gene TRBJ1-1; D might be TRBD1 (6 bases). Trimming cost V 3 bases and J 3 bases, with 11 bases left between them. This CDR3 spans 14 amino acids. The CDR3 DNA sequence: TGTGCCAGCAGTTTTGGAGGGGGGGACACTGAAGCTTTCTTT. Encoded protein: CASSFGGGDTEAFF.

The chain carries TRBV6-2 or TRBV6-3 and TRBJ1-5, with TRBD1 matching 7 bases. The junction had 12 bases not matched to a gene; V was cut back by 6 bases and J by 4 bases. Germline CDR1 reads MNHEY; CDR2 reads SVGEGT. The CDR3 is made up of 16 amino acids. DNA of the CDR3: TGTGCCAGCAGCTACGACGGGACAGCAATAAATCAGCCCCAGCATTTT. Protein: CASSYDGTAINQPQHF.

The chain carries TRBV6-6 and TRBJ2-1; TRBD1 or TRBD2 may be the D gene (5 bases each). The germline V gene has CDR1 MNHNY and CDR2 SVGAGI (reference sequence). V lost 5 bases and J lost 8, with 7 bases in between. The CDR3 is 11 residues long. CDR3 amino acids: CASSPGHEQFF. DNA of the CDR3: TGTGCCAGCAGTCCGGGGCATGAGCAGTTCTTC.

This clonotype was seen only a few times. The V call is TRBV20-1, the J call TRBJ2-2; 8 positions match TRBD1. The germline gives CDR1 DFQATT, CDR2 SNEGSKA (reference sequence). With V trimmed by 5 bases and J by 6 bases, 5 bases remained unmatched. The CDR3 spans 13 residues. This CDR3 reads CSALDRAPGELFF. The CDR3 coding sequence is TGCAGTGCTTTGGACAGGGCCCCCGGGGAGCTGTTTTTT.

This rearrangement joins TRBV20-1 to TRBJ1-2; a weak D match, TRBD1 (5 bases). This CDR3 region has 13 residues. V was shortened by 0 bases and J by 7 bases, with 12 bases between the two germline ends. CDR1 is DFQATT, CDR2 SNEGSKA, per germline (reference sequence). The CDR3 nucleotides are TGCAGTGCTAGAGACAGGGAGGGTCTTGGCTACACCTTC. Translating it yields CSARDREGLGYTF.

This clonotype was detected a few times. The V call is TRBV9, the J call TRBJ2-7, with a possible D match to TRBD2 (6 bases). CDR1 SGDLS and CDR2 YYNGEE come from the germline V gene. The CDR3 is made up of 14 amino acids. V was clipped by 4 bases and J by 7 bases, with 18 bases between them. DNA for the CDR3: TGTGCCAGCAGCCCCGGGGGTGCCCAAGTTGAGCAGTACTTC. Protein product: CASSPGGAQVEQYF.

The chain links TRBV4-3 to TRBJ1-1; possible D gene TRBD1, 6 bases. The CDR3 is made up of 16 amino acids. CDR1 and CDR2 (germline): LGHNA, YSLEER. Trimming stripped 0 bases from V and 4 bases from J, with 15 bases between. The CDR3 DNA reads as TGCGCCAGCAGCCAAGAGTATGTAGGGGGGGTCACTGAAGCTTTCTTT. This translates into CASSQEYVGGVTEAFF.

This clonotype was detected only a few times. This chain connects TRBV7-2 to TRBJ2-1; D not resolved. Germline V lookup: CDR1 SGHTA, CDR2 FQGNSA. This CDR3 contains 14 residues. The V end lost 2 bases, the J end lost 4 bases, and 9 bases lay between the germline ends. CDR3 residues: CASSLLVGYNEQFF. CDR3 in DNA: TGTGCCAGCAGCTTACTAGTAGGGTACAATGAGCAGTTCTTC.

This clonotype was recorded many times. The chain has TRBV7-8 and TRBJ2-3, with a weak D call TRBD2 (6 bases). Deletions cut 4 bases from V and 6 bases from J, with 17 bases between. Germline CDR1 SGHVS, CDR2 FQNEAQ. The CDR3 runs 15 residues. CDR3 loop: CASSSRRLVVDTQYF. The CDR3, as DNA: TGTGCCAGCAGCTCCAGACGACTAGTTGTTGATACGCAGTATTTT.

J is TRBJ2-1 and V is TRBV7-3; tentatively, D is TRBD1 (5 bases). The CDR3 has 13 residues. The V end was cut by 2 bases, the J end by 10 bases, with 12 bases between. Germline-derived CDR1 and CDR2 are SGHTA and FQGTGA. CDR3 coding DNA: TGTGCCAGCAGCTTAGCGTGGGGCCTGGAGCAGTTCTTC. Protein product: CASSLAWGLEQFF.

The gene calls are TRBV7-2 and TRBJ1-2; D gene unclear. Trimming cost V 5 bases and J 4 bases, with 14 bases left between them. The CDR3 has 14 amino acids. Germline V gene sequence: CDR1 SGHTA, CDR2 FQGNSA. CDR3 DNA: TGTGCCAGCAGCAATACCCAGAGAAGCTATGGCTACACCTTC. Protein sequence: CASSNTQRSYGYTF. The full variable domain, rest sourced from reference TRBV7-2 and TRBJ1-2, is GAGVSQSPSNKVTEKGKDVELRCDPISGHTALYWYRQSLGQGLEFLIYFQGNSAPDKSGLPSDRFSAERTGGSVSTLTIQRTQQEDSAVYLCASSNTQRSYGYTFGSGTRLTVV.

The CDR3 nucleotides are TGTGCCACGGGTAGGGGTTTAGATCGGGTTAACTATGGCTACACCTTC. It is translated as CATGRGLDRVNYGYTF. The chain recombines TRBV10-3 with TRBJ1-2; maybe TRBD1 (5 bases). Trimming shortened V by 10 bases and J by 1 base, and 22 bases separated the two germline ends. Germline V gene data show CDR1 as ENHRY and CDR2 as SYGVKD. The CDR3 covers 16 residues.